This TCR beta chain is from a study of cytomegalovirus exposure and HLA in healthy donors. The wider study: Assignment to the Caucasian-associated ancestry cluster applied to around four fifths of the approximately 400 genotyped donors. Whole-study results and caveats: In a later analysis, at a false discovery rate of 0.05, approximately 18,000 TCR beta sequences were associated with HLA alleles. CMV serostatus was the sole immune exposure data available. Researchers reported that three CMV-associated chains were confirmed in vitro as CMV antigen-specific.

A note on this clone: What it binds is unknown.

PCR involved 60 Vbeta and 13 Jbeta primers. Clones were read by immunoSEQ multiplex PCR, and TCRdb kept only the in-frame ones, dropping some. The table lists 100,000 or so clones, about 81% of them singletons. The germline V gene encodes CDR1 MNHEY and CDR2 SVGAGI. J was trimmed by 7 bases and V by 6 bases; bases with no gene match: 9. The CDR3 is 15 amino acids. The chain links TRBV6-5 to TRBJ1-5; 10 bases map to TRBD1. This TCR was sampled from a man in his thirties or forties in good health and CMV-seronegative. The sequencing input was PBMCs. For the CDR3, the DNA is TGTGCCAGCAGGAACGGGACAGGGGTTCTACAGCCCCAGCATTTT. Its protein product is CASRNGTGVLQPQHF.